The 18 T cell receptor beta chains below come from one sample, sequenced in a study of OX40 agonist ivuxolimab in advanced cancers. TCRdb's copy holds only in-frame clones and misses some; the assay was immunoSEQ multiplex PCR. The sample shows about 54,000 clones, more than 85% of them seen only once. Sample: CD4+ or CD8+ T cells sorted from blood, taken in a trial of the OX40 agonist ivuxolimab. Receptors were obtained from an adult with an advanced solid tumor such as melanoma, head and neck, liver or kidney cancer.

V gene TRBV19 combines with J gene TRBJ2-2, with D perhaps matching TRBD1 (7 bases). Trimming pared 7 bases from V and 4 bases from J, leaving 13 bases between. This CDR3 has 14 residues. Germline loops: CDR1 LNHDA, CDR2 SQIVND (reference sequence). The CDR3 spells CASKNRGGTGELFF. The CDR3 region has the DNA TGTGCCAGTAAGAACAGGGGAGGCACCGGGGAGCTGTTTTTT.

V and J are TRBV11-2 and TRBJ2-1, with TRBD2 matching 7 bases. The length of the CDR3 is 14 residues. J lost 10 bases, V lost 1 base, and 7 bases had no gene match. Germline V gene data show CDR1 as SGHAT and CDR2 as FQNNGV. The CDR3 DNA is TGTGCCAGCAGCTTAGGTACCGAGCGGGGAGAGCAGTTCTTC. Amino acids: CASSLGTERGEQFF.

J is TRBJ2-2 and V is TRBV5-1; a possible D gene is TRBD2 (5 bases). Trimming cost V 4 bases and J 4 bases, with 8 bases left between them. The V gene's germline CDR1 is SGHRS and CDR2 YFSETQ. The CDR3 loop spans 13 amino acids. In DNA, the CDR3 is TGCGCCAGCAGCCCAAGCGGCACCGGGGAGCTGTTTTTT. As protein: CASSPSGTGELFF. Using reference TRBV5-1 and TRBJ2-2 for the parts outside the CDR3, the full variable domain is KAGVTQTPRYLIKTRGQQVTLSCSPISGHRSVSWYQQTPGQGLQFLFEYFSETQRNKGNFPGRFSGRQFSNSRSEMNVSTLELGDSALYLCASSPSGTGELFFGEGSRLTVL.

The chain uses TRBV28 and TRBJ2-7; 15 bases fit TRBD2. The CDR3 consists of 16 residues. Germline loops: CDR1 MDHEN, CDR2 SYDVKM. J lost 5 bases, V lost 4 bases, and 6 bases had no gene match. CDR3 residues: CASSSGLAGGGNEQYF. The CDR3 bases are TGTGCCAGCAGTTCCGGACTAGCGGGAGGGGGCAACGAGCAGTACTTC.

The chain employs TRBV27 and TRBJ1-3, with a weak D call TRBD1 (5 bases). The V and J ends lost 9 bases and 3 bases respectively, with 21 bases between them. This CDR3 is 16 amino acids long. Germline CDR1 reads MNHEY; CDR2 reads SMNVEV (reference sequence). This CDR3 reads CARREGRAPNGNTIYF. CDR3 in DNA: TGTGCCAGGAGGGAGGGGAGGGCACCCAATGGAAACACCATATATTTT.

The CDR3 spells CASSLARRGLSNTGELFF. The CDR3 nucleotides are TGTGCCAGCAGCTTAGCGCGCAGGGGCCTCTCTAACACCGGGGAGCTGTTTTTT. The chain links TRBV7-8 to TRBJ2-2, with D perhaps matching TRBD1 (6 bases). The CDR3 runs to 18 residues. With 0 bases removed from V and 2 bases from J, the gap between germline ends came to 16 bases. Germline V gives CDR1 SGHVS, CDR2 FQNEAQ.

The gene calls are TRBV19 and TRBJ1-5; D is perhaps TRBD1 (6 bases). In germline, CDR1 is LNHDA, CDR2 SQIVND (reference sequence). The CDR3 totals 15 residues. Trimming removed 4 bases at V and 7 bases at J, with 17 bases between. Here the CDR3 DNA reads TGTGCCAGTAGTACCGAACAGGGTTCTGGACAGCCCCAGCATTTT. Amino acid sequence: CASSTEQGSGQPQHF.

The CDR3 spells CASGQGVGTGELFF. The DNA for the CDR3 is TGCGCCAGTGGCCAGGGGGTAGGCACCGGGGAGCTGTTTTTT. V and J are TRBV10-2 and TRBJ2-2, with 7 nucleotides matching TRBD1. Trimming at V came to 9 bases and at J to 4 bases, leaving 8 bases not matched to a gene. CDR1 WSHSY and CDR2 SAAADI come from the germline V gene. The CDR3 runs 14 residues.

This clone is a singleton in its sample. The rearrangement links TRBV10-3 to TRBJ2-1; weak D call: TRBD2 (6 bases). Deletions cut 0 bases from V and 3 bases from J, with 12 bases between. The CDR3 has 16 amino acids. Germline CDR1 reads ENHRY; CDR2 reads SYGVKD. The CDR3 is CAISESRRGIYNEQFF. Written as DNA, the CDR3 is TGTGCCATCAGTGAGTCGAGGCGCGGGATCTACAATGAGCAGTTCTTC.

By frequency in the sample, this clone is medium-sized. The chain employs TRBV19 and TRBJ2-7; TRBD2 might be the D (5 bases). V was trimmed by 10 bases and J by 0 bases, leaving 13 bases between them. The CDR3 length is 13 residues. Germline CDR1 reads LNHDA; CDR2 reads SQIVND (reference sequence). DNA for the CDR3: TGTGCCACCGGGAAACCATTCTCCTACGAGCAGTACTTC. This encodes CATGKPFSYEQYF.

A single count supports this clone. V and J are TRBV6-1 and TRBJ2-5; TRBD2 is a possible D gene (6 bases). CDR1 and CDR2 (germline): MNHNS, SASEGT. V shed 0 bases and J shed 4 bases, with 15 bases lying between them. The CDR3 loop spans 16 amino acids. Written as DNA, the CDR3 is TGTGCCAGCAGTGAAGCGGGGAGCGCCGGGGGAGAGACCCAGTACTTC. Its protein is CASSEAGSAGGETQYF.

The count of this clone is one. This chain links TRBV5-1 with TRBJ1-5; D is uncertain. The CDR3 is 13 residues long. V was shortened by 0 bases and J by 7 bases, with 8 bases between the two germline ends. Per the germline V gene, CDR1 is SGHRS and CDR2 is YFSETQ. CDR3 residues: CASSLEVGQPQHF. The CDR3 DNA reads TGCGCCAGCAGCTTGGAGGTGGGGCAGCCCCAGCATTTT.

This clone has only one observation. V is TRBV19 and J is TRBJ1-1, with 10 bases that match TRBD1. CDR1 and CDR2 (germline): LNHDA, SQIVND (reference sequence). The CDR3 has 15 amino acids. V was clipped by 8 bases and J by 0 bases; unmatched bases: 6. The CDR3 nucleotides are TGTGCCAGTCCTCCGGGACAGGGGATGAACACTGAAGCTTTCTTT. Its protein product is CASPPGQGMNTEAFF.

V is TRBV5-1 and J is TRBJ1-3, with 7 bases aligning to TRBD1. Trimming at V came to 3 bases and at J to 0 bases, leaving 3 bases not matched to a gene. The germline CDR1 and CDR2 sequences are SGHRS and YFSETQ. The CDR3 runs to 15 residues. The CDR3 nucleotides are TGCGCCAGCAGCTGGGACAGCTACTCTGGAAACACCATATATTTT. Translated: CASSWDSYSGNTIYF.

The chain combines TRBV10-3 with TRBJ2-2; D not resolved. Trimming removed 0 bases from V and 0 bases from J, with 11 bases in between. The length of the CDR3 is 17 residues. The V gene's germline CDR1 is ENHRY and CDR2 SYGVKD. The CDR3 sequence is CAISESHFTANTGELFF. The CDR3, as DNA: TGTGCCATCAGTGAGTCGCATTTTACAGCGAACACCGGGGAGCTGTTTTTT.

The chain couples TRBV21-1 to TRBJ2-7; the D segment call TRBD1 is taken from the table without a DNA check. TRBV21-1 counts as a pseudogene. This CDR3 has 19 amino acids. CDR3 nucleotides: TGTGCCAGCAGCAAAGGTATCAGTTCGGGCAGGGGAAGATCCTACGAGCAGTACTTC. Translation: CASSKGISSGRGRSYEQYF.

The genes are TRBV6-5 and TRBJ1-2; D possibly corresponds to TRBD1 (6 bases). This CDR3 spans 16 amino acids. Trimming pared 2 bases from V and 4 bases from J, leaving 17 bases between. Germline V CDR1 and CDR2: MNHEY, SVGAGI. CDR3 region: CASSYQTGLDGYGYTF. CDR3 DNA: TGTGCCAGCAGTTACCAGACAGGATTAGACGGCTATGGCTACACCTTC.

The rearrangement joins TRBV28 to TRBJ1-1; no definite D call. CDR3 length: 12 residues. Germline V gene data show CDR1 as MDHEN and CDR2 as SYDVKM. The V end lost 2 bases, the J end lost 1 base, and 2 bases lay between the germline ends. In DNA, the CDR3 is TGTGCCAGCAGTTTAGGGAACACTGAAGCTTTCTTT. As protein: CASSLGNTEAFF.